Following are 22 T cell receptor beta chains from one sample sequenced in a study of blood T cell repertoires in COVID-19. Measured with immunoSEQ multiplex PCR; TCRdb has only the in-frame clones, and not every one. In the table there are about 160,000 clones, approximately 88% of which are singletons. Source material: peripheral blood. All receptors come from a woman at least 80 years old with active or convalescent COVID-19.

V gene TRBV7-2 combines with J gene TRBJ1-6; 7 bases are a match to TRBD1. The CDR3 totals 15 residues. The V gene's germline CDR1 is SGHTA and CDR2 FQGNSA. With 5 bases clipped from V and 5 bases from J, the junction kept 6 bases outside the gene matches. CDR3 residues: CASSITGEHNSPLHF. The CDR3 region has the DNA TGTGCCAGCAGCATCACAGGGGAACATAATTCACCCCTCCACTTT.

This rearrangement joins TRBV6-2 or TRBV6-3 to TRBJ1-1; TRBD1 might be the D (5 bases). CDR1 MNHEY and CDR2 SVGEGT come from the germline V gene. Trimming pared 0 bases from V and 4 bases from J, leaving 12 bases between. The CDR3 runs to 15 residues. CDR3 loop: CASSYSTGQGTEAFF. CDR3 bases: TGTGCCAGCAGTTACTCTACAGGCCAGGGCACTGAAGCTTTCTTT.

This clone was seen a single time. This chain uses TRBV6-1 with TRBJ1-4; D is ambiguous. The V gene lost 2 bases and the J gene lost 8 bases, with 9 bases spanning the gap. Germline lookup yields CDR1 MNHNS and CDR2 SASEGT. The CDR3 runs to 13 residues. CDR3 in DNA: TGTGCCAGCAGTGAACGGGAAATCGAAAAACTGTTTTTT. Residues: CASSEREIEKLFF.

This chain connects TRBV5-6 to TRBJ1-1; D possibly corresponds to TRBD1 (5 bases). The CDR3 is 15 residues long. V lost 0 bases, J lost 1 base, and 10 bases lay in between. Germline V CDR1 and CDR2: SGHDT, YYEEEE. CDR3 coding DNA: TGTGCCAGCAGCTTGGCCGGGGGGACGAACACTGAAGCTTTCTTT. Its protein product is CASSLAGGTNTEAFF.

The V and J genes are TRBV19 and TRBJ2-1, with D maybe TRBD1 (6 bases). Germline V gene lookup returns CDR1 LNHDA and CDR2 SQIVND (reference sequence). Trimming removed 6 bases at V and 9 bases at J, with 18 bases between. The CDR3 length is 14 residues. CDR3 sequence: CASRTGYVHSEQFF. The CDR3 DNA follows: TGTGCCAGTAGAACAGGGTATGTTCACAGTGAGCAGTTCTTC.

The chain recombines TRBV6-5 with TRBJ1-4; a possible D gene is TRBD1 (5 bases). V dropped 0 bases and J dropped 6 bases, with 14 bases sitting between them. The CDR3 covers 16 residues. Germline-derived CDR1 and CDR2 are MNHEY and SVGAGI. CDR3 residues: CASSYSPPGDYEKLFF. For the CDR3, the DNA is TGTGCCAGCAGTTACTCACCTCCGGGGGACTATGAAAAACTGTTTTTT.

In this sample, this clone turned up once. The genes are TRBV19 and TRBJ2-3; weak D call: TRBD2 (6 bases). CDR1 and CDR2 (germline): LNHDA, SQIVND (reference sequence). V was pared by 6 bases and J by 0 bases, with 16 bases between. The CDR3 has 16 amino acids. The CDR3 DNA is TGTGCCAGTAGGGGACTCCATTACTCTAGCACAGATACGCAGTATTTT. Its protein is CASRGLHYSSTDTQYF.

The rearrangement joins TRBV18 to TRBJ2-7; 9 nucleotides agree with TRBD1. Germline V gives CDR1 KGHSH, CDR2 LQKENI. The CDR3 spans 15 residues. With 6 bases clipped from V and 3 bases from J, the junction kept 9 bases outside the gene matches. CDR3 loop: CASSLPGQGVYEQYF. The CDR3 region has the DNA TGTGCCAGCTCGCTCCCGGGACAGGGCGTCTACGAGCAGTACTTC.

The genes are TRBV5-4 and TRBJ1-1, with TRBD1 matching over 10 bases. With 3 bases clipped from V and 4 bases from J, the junction kept 6 bases outside the gene matches. Germline values: CDR1 SGHNT, CDR2 YYREEE (reference sequence). The CDR3 runs 15 residues. Written as DNA, the CDR3 is TGTGCCAGCAGCTCGGGACAGGGGTTGGGCACTGAAGCTTTCTTT. Residues: CASSSGQGLGTEAFF.

The rearrangement joins TRBV27 to TRBJ1-2, with 8 positions matching TRBD1. Trimming removed 5 bases from V and 2 bases from J; junction bases left unmatched: 4. Germline CDR1 MNHEY, CDR2 SMNVEV (reference sequence). The CDR3 spans 14 residues. The CDR3 spells CASSQGTGNYGYTF. As DNA, the CDR3 is TGTGCCAGCAGTCAAGGGACAGGAAACTATGGCTACACCTTC.

This clone was recorded a few times. V and J are TRBV5-4 and TRBJ1-1; the match to TRBD1 covers 9 bases. Per the germline V gene, CDR1 is SGHNT and CDR2 is YYREEE (reference sequence). This CDR3 contains 15 residues. The trim removed 4 bases at V and 1 base at J, leaving 5 bases unmatched. The CDR3 bases are TGTGCCAGCAGCCGAAGGGGACAGGGGAACACTGAAGCTTTCTTT. This translates into CASSRRGQGNTEAFF.

The chain combines TRBV9 with TRBJ1-4; D is ambiguous. Germline V CDR1 and CDR2: SGDLS, YYNGEE. V dropped 4 bases and J dropped 0 bases, with 13 bases sitting between them. CDR3 length: 16 residues. CDR3 region: CASSSHGGSTNEKLFF. The CDR3 DNA is TGTGCCAGCAGCTCCCACGGTGGTTCAACTAATGAAAAACTGTTTTTT.

The rearrangement links TRBV7-6 to TRBJ2-2; 9 bases line up with TRBD1. Germline V gene lookup returns CDR1 SGHVS and CDR2 FNYEAQ. This CDR3 is built from 17 residues. J was trimmed by 2 bases and V by 4 bases; bases with no gene match: 8. CDR3 sequence reads: CASSYDRGTGNTGELFF. CDR3 DNA sequence: TGTGCCAGCAGCTACGACAGGGGGACAGGCAACACCGGGGAGCTGTTTTTT.

This clone was observed a single time. This chain joins TRBV10-3 and TRBJ2-7; unclear D gene. The V end was cut by 8 bases, the J end by 0 bases, with 8 bases between. CDR3 size: 12 residues. Germline CDR1 is ENHRY and CDR2 is SYGVKD. In DNA, the CDR3 is TGTGCCATCGGGCAGGACTCCTACGAGCAGTACTTC. Protein sequence: CAIGQDSYEQYF.

This sequence joins TRBV9 and TRBJ2-3; 8 nucleotides line up with TRBD2. This CDR3 is built from 16 residues. V shed 2 bases and J 2 bases; nucleotides not matched to a gene: 7. Per the germline V gene, CDR1 is SGDLS and CDR2 is YYNGEE. CDR3 sequence (DNA): TGTGCCAGCAGCGTGAGGGTAGCGGGGTTCACAGATACGCAGTATTTT. Amino acids: CASSVRVAGFTDTQYF.

This sequence joins TRBV19 and TRBJ1-2, with 10 bases that match TRBD1. The trim removed 7 bases at V and 8 bases at J, leaving 13 bases unmatched. Per germline, CDR1 LNHDA and CDR2 SQIVND (reference sequence). The CDR3 has 15 residues. CDR3 nucleotides: TGTGCCAGTAAAGCCTGGACAGGGGGAAAAGGAGGCTACACCTTC. Its translation is CASKAWTGGKGGYTF.

CDR3 loop: CASSLNGDYGYTF. The CDR3 DNA reads as TGTGCCAGCAGCTTAAACGGGGACTATGGCTACACCTTC. V gene TRBV7-8 combines with J gene TRBJ1-2; D ambiguous. Germline CDR1 is SGHVS and CDR2 is FQNEAQ. The CDR3 runs to 13 residues. Trimming stripped 2 bases from V and 3 bases from J, with 7 bases between.

The table lists this clone with a count of one. This chain links TRBV10-2 with TRBJ2-3; perhaps TRBD2 as D (6 bases). Germline-derived CDR1 and CDR2 are WSHSY and SAAADI. V was clipped by 7 bases and J by 0 bases, with 8 bases between them. This CDR3 has 13 amino acids. DNA of the CDR3: TGCGCCAGCACCCGGGGGAGCACAGATACGCAGTATTTT. Residues: CASTRGSTDTQYF.

At least ten counts were recorded for this clone. This sequence joins TRBV7-9 and TRBJ2-7; D gene unclear. Trimming left V 1 base short and J 2 bases short, with 9 bases between. The CDR3 sequence is 14 residues long. Germline V gives CDR1 SEHNR, CDR2 FQNEAQ (reference sequence). The CDR3 here is CASSLDGPPYEQYF. DNA of the CDR3: TGTGCCAGCAGCTTAGATGGGCCCCCCTACGAGCAGTACTTC.

The chain is built from TRBV7-2 and TRBJ2-1; 10 nucleotides agree with TRBD2. CDR3 length equals 19 residues. From germline, CDR1 is SGHTA and CDR2 FQGNSA. V shed 3 bases, J shed 0 bases, and the junction held 11 bases outside the gene matches. The CDR3 DNA reads as TGTGCCAGCAGCTTCCCAAGCGGGGGGGCCCCGAGCTCCTACAATGAGCAGTTCTTC. Amino acids: CASSFPSGGAPSSYNEQFF.

This chain links TRBV7-9 with TRBJ1-1; 9 nucleotides align to TRBD1. Germline lookup yields CDR1 SEHNR and CDR2 FQNEAQ (reference sequence). The CDR3 totals 15 residues. V shed 6 bases and J 3 bases; nucleotides not matched to a gene: 8. The CDR3 DNA reads as TGTGCCAGCAGTCCCTACAGGGGGCTAGACACTGAAGCTTTCTTT. Translated: CASSPYRGLDTEAFF.

V is TRBV19 and J is TRBJ1-1; TRBD1 matches at 7 bases. The germline V gene has CDR1 LNHDA and CDR2 SQIVND (reference sequence). Losses at the gene ends were 8 bases for V and 2 bases for J; bases not matched to a gene: 5. CDR3 length: 13 residues. The CDR3 loop reads CASGYRGNTEAFF. CDR3 coding DNA: TGTGCCAGTGGTTACAGGGGAAACACTGAAGCTTTCTTT.